This is a list of T cell receptor beta chains from one sample in a study of shared clonotypes between healthy human individuals. Produced via immunoSEQ multiplex PCR; TCRdb's table is partial and in-frame only. The sample contains millions of clones, over 85% of which appear only once. Sequencing used naive CD4+ T cells from PBMCs. These receptors were taken from a man younger than 30 in good health. Some clones in this sample may be carry-over from other donors' samples. Each CDR3 is given with its conserved first and last residue. D genes are given only for firm matches. Size values are once, few and many counts, or a class for expanded clones, and some rows have none.

J | V | D | size | CDR3 | DNA
TRBJ1-1 | TRBV9 | NA | few | CASSPTGSNTEAFF | TGTGCCAGCAGCCCCACAGGGTCCAACACTGAAGCTTTCTTT
TRBJ1-2 | TRBV5-6 | NA | NA | CASSFTGRYNYGYTF | TGTGCCAGCAGCTTTACCGGACGCTATAACTATGGCTACACCTTC
TRBJ1-6 | TRBV30 | TRBD1 | once | CAWRQGEESPLHF | TGTGCCTGGCGACAGGGAGAGGAGTCACCCCTCCACTTT
TRBJ2-7 | TRBV29-1 | TRBD1 | few | CSVEDRGYEQYF | TGCAGCGTTGAAGACAGGGGGTACGAGCAGTACTTC
TRBJ2-3 | TRBV28 | NA | NA | CAITGSGGDTQYF | TGTGCCATCACGGGGTCCGGGGGAGATACGCAGTATTTT
TRBJ1-4 | TRBV5-1 | NA | NA | CASSPGRLNEKLFF | TGCGCCAGCAGCCCCGGACGCCTTAATGAAAAACTGTTTTTT
TRBJ2-1 | TRBV5-1 | NA | NA | CASSSDGYPYNEQFF | TGCGCCAGCAGCTCGGACGGATACCCTTACAATGAGCAGTTCTTC
TRBJ2-1 | TRBV5-4 | TRBD2 | NA | CASSYLAGNYNEQFF | TGTGCCAGCAGCTATCTAGCGGGCAACTACAATGAGCAGTTCTTC
TRBJ2-2 | TRBV5-1 | NA | NA | CASSIQGPQTGELFF | TGCGCCAGCAGCATCCAGGGTCCCCAAACCGGGGAGCTGTTTTTT
TRBJ1-1 | TRBV18 | NA | NA | CASSPAATPFEAFF | TGTGCCAGCTCACCCGCGGCTACCCCCTTTGAAGCTTTCTTT
TRBJ2-7 | TRBV4-1 | TRBD2 | NA | CASSQPGTRNEQYF | TGCGCCAGCAGCCAACCCGGGACTAGAAACGAGCAGTACTTC
TRBJ1-2 | TRBV27 | TRBD1 | NA | CASSLIQTGGGYTF | TGTGCCAGCAGTTTAATTCAGACAGGGGGCGGCTACACCTTC
TRBJ2-2 | TRBV7-3 | NA | NA | CASSLTTGELFF | TGTGCCAGCAGCTTAACCACCGGGGAGCTGTTTTTT
TRBJ1-5 | TRBV6-7 | NA | NA | CASSSGQQTYSNQPQHF | TGTGCCAGCAGTTCCGGACAGCAAACTTATAGCAATCAGCCCCAGCATTTT
TRBJ2-2 | TRBV28 | NA | once | CASRTGTANTGELFF | TGTGCCAGCAGGACCGGGACGGCGAACACCGGGGAGCTGTTTTTT
TRBJ2-7 | TRBV9 | TRBD2 | NA | CASSPTGTSGRLYEQYF | TGTGCCAGCAGCCCCACCGGGACTAGCGGGAGGCTGTACGAGCAGTACTTC
TRBJ2-1 | TRBV7-3 | TRBD2 | NA | CASSFSGDSYNEQFF | TGTGCCAGCAGCTTCAGCGGGGACTCCTACAATGAGCAGTTCTTC
TRBJ1-3 | TRBV30 | TRBD1 | NA | CAWALTGNSGNTIYF | TGTGCCTGGGCCCTGACAGGGAACTCTGGAAACACCATATATTTT
TRBJ1-5 | TRBV6-5 | NA | NA | CASRALSGGGPQHF | TGTGCCAGCAGGGCCCTCTCGGGAGGAGGTCCCCAGCATTTT
TRBJ1-2 | TRBV5-1 | NA | NA | CARFGYTF | TGCGCCAGGTTCGGCTACACCTTC
TRBJ2-5 | TRBV10-3 | TRBD2 | NA | CAIAAGVGETQYF | TGTGCCATCGCGGCGGGAGTTGGGGAGACCCAGTACTTC
TRBJ1-1 | TRBV9 | NA | NA | CASSVGGDLNTEAFF | TGTGCCAGCAGCGTAGGTGGGGATCTGAACACTGAAGCTTTCTTT
TRBJ1-5 | TRBV6-6 | NA | NA | CASSYREGVSNQPQHF | TGTGCCAGCAGTTATAGGGAGGGAGTTAGCAATCAGCCCCAGCATTTT
TRBJ2-1 | TRBV4-1 | TRBD2 | NA | CASSQPGTRGYNEQFF | TGCGCCAGCAGCCAACCCGGGACTAGGGGTTACAATGAGCAGTTCTTC
TRBJ2-5 | TRBV9 | NA | NA | CASSGSEGETQYF | TGTGCCAGCAGCGGATCAGAAGGAGAGACCCAGTACTTC
TRBJ1-2 | TRBV2 | TRBD1 | NA | CASVEGGNGYTF | TGTGCCAGCGTTGAAGGGGGCAATGGCTACACCTTC
TRBJ2-3 | TRBV5-1 | NA | NA | CASSFDGTDTQYF | TGCGCCAGCAGCTTCGATGGGACGGATACGCAGTATTTT
TRBJ2-2 | TRBV2 | NA | once | CASSDYGRTLTGELFF | TGTGCCAGCAGTGATTACGGGAGAACGCTCACCGGGGAGCTGTTTTTT
TRBJ1-5 | TRBV7-9 | NA | NA | CASSSGDRFYSNQPQHF | TGTGCCAGCAGCTCCGGCGACCGGTTTTATAGCAATCAGCCCCAGCATTTT
TRBJ1-1 | TRBV30 | NA | few | CAWGVSRDTEAFF | TGTGCCTGGGGAGTATCGCGGGACACTGAAGCTTTCTTT
TRBJ1-3 | TRBV18 | NA | NA | CASSPETPRSGNTIYF | TGTGCCAGCTCACCAGAGACCCCCCGCTCTGGAAACACCATATATTTT
TRBJ2-1 | TRBV27 | NA | NA | CASSWSKGRSDEQFF | TGTGCCAGCAGTTGGAGTAAGGGCCGGAGCGATGAGCAGTTCTTC
TRBJ2-3 | TRBV9 | TRBD2 | NA | CASSGLAGETDTQYF | TGTGCCAGCAGCGGCCTAGCGGGAGAGACAGATACGCAGTATTTT
TRBJ2-1 | TRBV11-2 | NA | NA | CASSAQTGLSSYNEQFF | TGTGCCAGCAGCGCGCAAACAGGGCTGAGCTCCTACAATGAGCAGTTCTTC